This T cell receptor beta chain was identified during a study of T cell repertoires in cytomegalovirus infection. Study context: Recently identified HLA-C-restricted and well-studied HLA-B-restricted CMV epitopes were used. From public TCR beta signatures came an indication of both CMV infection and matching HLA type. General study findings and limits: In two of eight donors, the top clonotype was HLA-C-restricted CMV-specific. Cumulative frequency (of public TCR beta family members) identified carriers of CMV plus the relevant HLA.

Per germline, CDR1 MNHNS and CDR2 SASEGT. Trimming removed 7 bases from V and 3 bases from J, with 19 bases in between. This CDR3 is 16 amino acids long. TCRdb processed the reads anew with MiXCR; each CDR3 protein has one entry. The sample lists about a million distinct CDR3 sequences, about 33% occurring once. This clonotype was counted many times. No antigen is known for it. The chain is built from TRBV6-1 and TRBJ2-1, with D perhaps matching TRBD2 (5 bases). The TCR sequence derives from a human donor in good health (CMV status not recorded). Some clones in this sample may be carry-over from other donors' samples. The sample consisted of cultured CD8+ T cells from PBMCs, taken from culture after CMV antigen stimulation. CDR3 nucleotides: TGTGCCAGCACCGAGGGTCCCGCAGCCTTCTACAATGAGCAGTTCTTC. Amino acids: CASTEGPAAFYNEQFF.